The source of this TCR beta chain is a study of cytomegalovirus exposure and HLA in healthy donors. Notes on the study in general: The only immune exposure information that was available was CMV serostatus.

13 Jbeta primers and 60 Vbeta primers were used for the PCR. Data came from immunoSEQ multiplex PCR; TCRdb stores just in-frame clones and leaves some out. The top ten hold more than 4% of the sample, which has about 190,000 clones, 65% to 80% seen once. There are 12 residues in the CDR3. Germline values: CDR1 SGHRS, CDR2 YFSETQ. V was pared by 0 bases and J by 8 bases, with 8 bases between. Concerning this clone: Its antigen is undetermined.

The receptor comes from a man younger than 40 in good health and CMV-seropositive. V and J are TRBV5-1 and TRBJ1-1; D unclear. Sequenced: PBMCs. The CDR3 spells CASSLGSREAFF. The CDR3, as DNA: TGCGCCAGCAGCTTGGGTTCCAGGGAAGCTTTCTTT.